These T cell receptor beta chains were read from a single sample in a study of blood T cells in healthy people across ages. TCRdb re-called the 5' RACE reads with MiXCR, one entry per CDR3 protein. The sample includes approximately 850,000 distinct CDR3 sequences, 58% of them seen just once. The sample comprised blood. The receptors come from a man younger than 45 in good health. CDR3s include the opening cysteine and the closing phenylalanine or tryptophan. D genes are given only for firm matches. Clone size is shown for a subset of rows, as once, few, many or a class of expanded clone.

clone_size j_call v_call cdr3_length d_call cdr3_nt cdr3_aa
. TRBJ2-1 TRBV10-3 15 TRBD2 TGTGCCATCAGTGGCCCGGGACTAGCGTTCAATGAGCAGTTCTTC CAISGPGLAFNEQFF
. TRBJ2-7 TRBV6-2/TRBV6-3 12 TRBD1 TGTGCCAGCCGGGACAGGGGAGACGAGCAGTACTTC CASRDRGDEQYF
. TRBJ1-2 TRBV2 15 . TGCGCCAGCAACCCCGGCGGTAGGGGAAGCTATGGCCACACCTTC CASNPGGRGSYGHTF
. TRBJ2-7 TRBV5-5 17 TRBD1 TGTGCCAGCAGCTCGAAGTGGGATCCGGGACAGATCTACGAGCAGTACTTC CASSSKWDPGQIYEQYF
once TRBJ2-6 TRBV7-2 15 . TGTGCCAGCAGCTCCAACAGGGCTGGGGCCAACGTCCTGACTTTC CASSSNRAGANVLTF
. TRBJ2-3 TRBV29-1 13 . TGCAGCGTTCAAGCGGCAGGCACAGATACGCAGTATTTT CSVQAAGTDTQYF
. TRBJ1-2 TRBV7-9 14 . TGTGCCAGCAGCTTACAGCAGGGATTAGACGGCTATACCTTC CASSLQQGLDGYTF
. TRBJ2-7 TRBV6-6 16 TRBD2 TGTGCCAGCAGCGGACTAGCGGGGGGACACTCCTACGAGCAGTACTTC CASSGLAGGHSYEQYF
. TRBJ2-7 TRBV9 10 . TGTGCAGAGGCCTCCTACGAGCAGTACTTC CAEASYEQYF
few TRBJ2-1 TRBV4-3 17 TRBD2 TGCGCCAGCAGCCAAGAGCTAGCGGGAGCTCCCTACAATGAGCAGTTCTTC CASSQELAGAPYNEQFF
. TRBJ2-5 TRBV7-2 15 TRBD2 TGTGCCAGCAGCTGGCGTGCGGGGGTGTCAGAGACCCAGTACTTC CASSWRAGVSETQYF
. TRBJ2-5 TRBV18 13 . TGTGCCAGCTCAAACCGGGACAAAGAGACCCAGTACTTC CASSNRDKETQYF
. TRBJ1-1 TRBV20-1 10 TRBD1 TGCAGTGCTAGGACAGGGGGGGATTTCTTT CSARTGGDFF
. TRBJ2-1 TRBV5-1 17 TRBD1 TGCGCCAGCAGCTTGGGCCGACAGGGGCTGAGCTACAATGAGCAGTTCTTC CASSLGRQGLSYNEQFF
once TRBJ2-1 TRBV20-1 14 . TGCAATGCTAGTAGACCGGGGCTAAGAGGTGAGCAGTTCTTC CNASRPGLRGEQFF
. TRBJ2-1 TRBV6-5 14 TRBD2 TGTGCCAGCACCGATGGACTAGCGGGGGGTCGGCAGTTCTTC CASTDGLAGGRQFF
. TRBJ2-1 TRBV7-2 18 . TGTGCCAGCAGCTCAAACACCTTGAGGGAGGAAGCCTACAATGAGCAGTTCTTC CASSSNTLREEAYNEQFF
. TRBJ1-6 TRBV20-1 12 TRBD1 TGCAGTGCGTCAGGGGGAGGTTCACCCCTCCACTTT CSASGGGSPLHF
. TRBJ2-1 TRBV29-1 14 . TGCAGCGTTCGACGGGACTCCTCGGACAATGAGCAGTTCTTC CSVRRDSSDNEQFF
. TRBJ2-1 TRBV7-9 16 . TGTGCCAGCAGGAAGGGGGGCGAGAACTCCTACAATGAGCAGTTCTTC CASRKGGENSYNEQFF
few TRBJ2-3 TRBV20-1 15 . TGCAGTGCTAGACATCAGGGAAGGCCCACAGATACGCAGTATTTT CSARHQGRPTDTQYF
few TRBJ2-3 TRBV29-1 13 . TGCAGCGTTGGTGGCAGGGTGACAGATACGCAGTATTTT CSVGGRVTDTQYF
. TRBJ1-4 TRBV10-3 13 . TGTGCCACCTCAACACCCGGGAGGGAAAAACTGTTTTTT CATSTPGREKLFF
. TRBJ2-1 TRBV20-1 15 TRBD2 TGCAGTGCCAGGGGCCCGCGGGAGGGCCCTAATGAGCAGTTCTTC CSARGPREGPNEQFF
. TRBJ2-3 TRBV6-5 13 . TGTGCCAGCAGTTACTACCACACAGATACGCAGTATTTT CASSYYHTDTQYF
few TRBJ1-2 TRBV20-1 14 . TGCAGTGCTAGTTCCCGCTCCCGAAACTATGGCTACACCTTC CSASSRSRNYGYTF
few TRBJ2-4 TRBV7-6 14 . TGTGCCAGCAGCTCGGGGCTAGCCAAAAACATTCAGTACTTC CASSSGLAKNIQYF
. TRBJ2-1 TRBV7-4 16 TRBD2 TGTGCCAGCGGAAGCGGACTAGCGGGAACCTACAATGAGCAGTTCTTC CASGSGLAGTYNEQFF
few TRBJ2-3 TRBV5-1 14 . TGCGCCAGCAGCCCCGGACTCACAGGGGATACGCAGTATTTT CASSPGLTGDTQYF
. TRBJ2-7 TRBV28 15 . TGTGCCAGCAGTCCACATCAGGACATCTCCTACGAGCAGTACTTC CASSPHQDISYEQYF
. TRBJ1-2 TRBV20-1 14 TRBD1 TGCAGTGCGCCTTGGGACAGGGGTGCCTATGGCTACACCTTC CSAPWDRGAYGYTF
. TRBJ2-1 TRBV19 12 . TGTGCCAGTAGTCCTAGCCACAATGAGCAGTTCTTC CASSPSHNEQFF
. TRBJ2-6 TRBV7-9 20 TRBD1 TGTGCCAGCACCCCCCGAACTACAGGGGAAGTAGTCTCTGGGGCCAACGTCCTGACTTTC CASTPRTTGEVVSGANVLTF
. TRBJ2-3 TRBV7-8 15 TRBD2 TGTGCCAGCAGCCCCATGGGAGGGGCGGGGTATACGCAGTATTTT CASSPMGGAGYTQYF
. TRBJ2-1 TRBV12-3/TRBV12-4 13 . TGTGCCAGCAGTACGGGGCCAGGCAGGGGGCAGTTCTTC CASSTGPGRGQFF
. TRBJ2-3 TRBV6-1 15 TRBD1 TGTGCCAGCAATGAGGGACAGGGAATAGCAGATACGCAGTATTTT CASNEGQGIADTQYF
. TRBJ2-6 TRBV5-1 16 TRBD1 TGCGCCTCCTCGAGGGGGCCGAACTCTGGGGCCAACGTCCTGACTTTC CASSRGPNSGANVLTF
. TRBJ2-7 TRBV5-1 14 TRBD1 TGCGCCAGCAGACGGACAGGGGGCCTCTACGAGCAGTACTTC CASRRTGGLYEQYF
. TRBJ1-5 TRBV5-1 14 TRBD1 TGCGCCAGCAGCTCGGGACAGGAGAATCAGCCCCAGCATTTT CASSSGQENQPQHF
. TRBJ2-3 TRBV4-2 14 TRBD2 TGTGCCAGCAGCCAGCAAGCGGGAGCAGATACGCAGTATTTT CASSQQAGADTQYF
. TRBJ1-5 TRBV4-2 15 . TGTGCCAGCAGCCAACGGGGCAGCACTAATCAGCCCCAGCATTTT CASSQRGSTNQPQHF
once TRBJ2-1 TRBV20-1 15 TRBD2 TGCAGTGCTTCTTCCGGGACTAGCGGCTACAATGAGCAGTTCTTC CSASSGTSGYNEQFF
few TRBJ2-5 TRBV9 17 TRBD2 TGTGCCAGCAGCGTTGGTACTAGCGAGTTTACCCAAGAGACCCAGTACTTC CASSVGTSEFTQETQYF
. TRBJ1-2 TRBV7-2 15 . TGTGCCAGCAGCATTACGTCAACAAGTAACTATGGCTGCACCTTC CASSITSTSNYGCTF
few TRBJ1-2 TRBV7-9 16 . TGTGCCAGCAGCTCCCCTCGGACCGTCTATAACTATGGCTACACCTTC CASSSPRTVYNYGYTF
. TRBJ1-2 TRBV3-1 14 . TGTGCCAGCAGCCAGGGCAGCCGTAAGCCTGGCTACACCTTC CASSQGSRKPGYTF
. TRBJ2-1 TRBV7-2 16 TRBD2 TGTGCCAGCAGCTTAACTAGCGGGAGCTCCTACGATGAGCAGTTCTTC CASSLTSGSSYDEQFF